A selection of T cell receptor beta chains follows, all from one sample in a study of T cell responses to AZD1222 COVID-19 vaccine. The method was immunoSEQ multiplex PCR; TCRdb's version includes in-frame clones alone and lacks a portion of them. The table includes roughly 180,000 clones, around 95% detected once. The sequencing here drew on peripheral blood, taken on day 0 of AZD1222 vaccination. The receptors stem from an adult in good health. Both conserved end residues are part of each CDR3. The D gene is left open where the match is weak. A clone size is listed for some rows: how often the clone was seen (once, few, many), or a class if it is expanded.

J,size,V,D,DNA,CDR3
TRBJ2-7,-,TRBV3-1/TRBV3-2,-,TGTGCCAGCAGCCAAGTTGGGGGCTACGAGCAGTACTTC,CASSQVGGYEQYF
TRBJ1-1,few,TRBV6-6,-,TGTGCCATACGGAAGGGTCCTGAAGCTTTCTTT,CAIRKGPEAFF
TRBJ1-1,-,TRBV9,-,TGTGCCAGCAGCGTAGGTCCGATATTGAACACTGAAGCTTTCTTT,CASSVGPILNTEAFF
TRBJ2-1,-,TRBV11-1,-,TGTGCCAGCAGCCCAGGCCCCCAATATGAGCAGTTCTTC,CASSPGPQYEQFF
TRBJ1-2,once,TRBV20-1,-,TGCAGTGCTAGTAACGCAGGAATAGCGCAGTATGGCTACACCTTC,CSASNAGIAQYGYTF
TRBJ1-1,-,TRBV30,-,TGTGCCTGGAGTGTGTTTCTTTTCGGGAGGACTGAAGCTTTCTTT,CAWSVFLFGRTEAFF
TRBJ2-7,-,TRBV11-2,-,TGTGCCAGCAGCCAGATTAACCACAGGGTTTCCCCCGGCTACGAGCAGTACTTC,CASSQINHRVSPGYEQYF
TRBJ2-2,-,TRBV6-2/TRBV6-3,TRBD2,TGTGCCAGCAGCCATCCCGGGACTAGCAAGCTCAGTCACACCGGGGAGCTGTTTTTT,CASSHPGTSKLSHTGELFF
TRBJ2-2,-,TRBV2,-,TGTGCCAGCAGTGGGGTGGGTAGGACCGGGGAGCTGTTTTTT,CASSGVGRTGELFF
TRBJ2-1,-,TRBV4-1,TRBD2,TGCGCCAGCAGCCGGGTAGCGGGTCCTCCCAATGAGCAGTTCTTC,CASSRVAGPPNEQFF
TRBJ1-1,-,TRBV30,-,TGTGCCTGGGTGGGGGAAATGAACACTGAAGCTTTCTTT,CAWVGEMNTEAFF
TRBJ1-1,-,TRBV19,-,TGTGCCACCCTCGACAGGAATATGAACACTGAAGCTTTCTTT,CATLDRNMNTEAFF
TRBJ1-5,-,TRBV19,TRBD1,TGTGCCAGTACCCTTCAGGGGGCGGGTCAGCCCCAGCATTTT,CASTLQGAGQPQHF
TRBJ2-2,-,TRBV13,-,TGTGCCAGCAGCTTAGGTAACGGGGAGCTGTTTTTT,CASSLGNGELFF
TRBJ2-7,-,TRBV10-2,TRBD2,TGCGCCAGTCGGACGGGGGGAGAGCAGTACTTC,CASRTGGEQYF
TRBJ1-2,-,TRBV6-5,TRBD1,TGTGCCAGCAGTAAGACAGGGGTGGGCTATGGCTACACCTTC,CASSKTGVGYGYTF
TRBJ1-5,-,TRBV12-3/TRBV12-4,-,TGTGCCAGCAGTTTTCGAGTAGATCAGCCCCAGCATTTT,CASSFRVDQPQHF
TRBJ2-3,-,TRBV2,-,TGTGCCAGCAGTGTTGAGCGCGCAGATACGCAGTATTTT,CASSVERADTQYF
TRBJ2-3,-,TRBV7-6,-,TGTGCCAGCAGCTCCCACCCTGGGGGGCGGGAGTTGGATACGCAGTATTTT,CASSSHPGGRELDTQYF
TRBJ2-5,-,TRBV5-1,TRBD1,TGCGCCAGCAGATCCGGGGGGACAGGGCAAGAGACCCAGTACTTC,CASRSGGTGQETQYF
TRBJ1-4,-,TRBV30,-,TGTGCCTGGAGTGTACATGGGGGTAGTAATGAAAAACTGTTTTTT,CAWSVHGGSNEKLFF
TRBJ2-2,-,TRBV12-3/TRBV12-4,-,TGTGCCAGCAGTTTAAGGTCATCCGGGGAGCTGTTTTTT,CASSLRSSGELFF
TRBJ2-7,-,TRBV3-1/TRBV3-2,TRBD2,TGTGCCAGCAGCCTGGTGTACCAGCGGGGTTCCTACGAGCAGTACTTC,CASSLVYQRGSYEQYF
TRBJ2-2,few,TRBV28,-,TGTGCCAGCACTCGGGACTTTGCCGGGGAGCTGTTTTTT,CASTRDFAGELFF
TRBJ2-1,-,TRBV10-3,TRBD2,TGTGCCATCACTGAGACTAGCGGGAGCTCCTACAATGAGCAGTTCTTC,CAITETSGSSYNEQFF
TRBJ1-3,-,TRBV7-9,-,TGTGCCAGCAGCTTAGAGTCAGAAGGAAACACCATATATTTT,CASSLESEGNTIYF
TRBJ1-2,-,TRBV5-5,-,TGTGCCAGCAGCTTGGACGAGAGGCAGTACTATGGCTACACCTTC,CASSLDERQYYGYTF
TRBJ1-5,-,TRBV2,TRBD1,TGTGCCAGCAGTGGGGACAGGAATAGGTATCAGCCCCAGCATTTT,CASSGDRNRYQPQHF
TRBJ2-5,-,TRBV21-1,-,TGTGCCAGCAGCCCCCAGCGACTAGCGGAAGAGACCCAGTACTTC,CASSPQRLAEETQYF
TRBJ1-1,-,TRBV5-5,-,TGTGCCAGCAGCTTGGCCAAGGGCACTGAAGCTTTCTTT,CASSLAKGTEAFF
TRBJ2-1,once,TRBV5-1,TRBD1,TGCGCCAGCAGCTGGTCCGGGGACAGCTACAATGAGCAGTTCTTC,CASSWSGDSYNEQFF
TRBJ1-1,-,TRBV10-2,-,TGCGCCAGCAGTGACCAAATTCGACAGAACACTGAAGCTTTCTTT,CASSDQIRQNTEAFF
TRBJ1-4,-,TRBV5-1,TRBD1,TGCGCCAGCAGCCTTCCGACAGGGGCGGCTGAAAAACTGTTTTTT,CASSLPTGAAEKLFF
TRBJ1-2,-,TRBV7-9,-,TGTGCCAGCAGCCCGACCGACAACTATGGCTACACCTTC,CASSPTDNYGYTF
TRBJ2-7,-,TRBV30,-,TGTGCCTGGAGTGGTGCGTGGGGCAGGAAAACATACGAGCAGTACTTC,CAWSGAWGRKTYEQYF
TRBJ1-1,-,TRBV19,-,TGTGCCAGTAGCTCCGGGGGGAACACTGAAGCTTTCTTT,CASSSGGNTEAFF
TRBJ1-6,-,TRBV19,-,TGTGCCAGTACCCAACCCCAGGGGCGCGGTTCACCCCTCCACTTT,CASTQPQGRGSPLHF
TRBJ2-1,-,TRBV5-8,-,TGTGCCAGCTCCCAGGGGGGATCCTACAATGAGCAGTTCTTC,CASSQGGSYNEQFF
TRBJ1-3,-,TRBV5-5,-,TGTGCCAGCAGCCAGGGACGGAGCTCTGGAAACACCATATATTTT,CASSQGRSSGNTIYF
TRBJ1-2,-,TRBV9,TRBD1,TGTGCCAGCAGCGACACGCAGGGGGCCCCCTATGGCTACACCTTC,CASSDTQGAPYGYTF
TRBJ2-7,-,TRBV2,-,TGTGCCAGCACCACCCAGGCTTACGAGCAGTACTTC,CASTTQAYEQYF
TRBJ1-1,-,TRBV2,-,TGTGCCAGATCAGGGGCAGCTTTCTTT,CARSGAAFF
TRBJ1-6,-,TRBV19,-,TGTGCCAGTAGTATAGATCTCGTGGCCAATTCACCCCTCCACTTT,CASSIDLVANSPLHF